The entry that follows covers one T cell receptor beta chain sequence. This specimen comes from a study of blood T cell repertoires in COVID-19. Whole-study context: PBMCs, B-cell-depleted T cells, or T cells provided the cDNA or gDNA that made up the material.

V shed 5 bases, J shed 0 bases, and the junction held 16 bases outside the gene matches. Germline CDR1 reads MDHEN; CDR2 reads SYDVKM. The CDR3 is made up of 18 amino acids. Original processing notes: Reference gene primers were amplified, and this amplification served to estimate nucleated cell counts. Measured with immunoSEQ multiplex PCR; TCRdb has only the in-frame clones, and not every one. V and J calls plus clone size are reproduced from that table; the DNA served to infer D and trimming. This sample yields 110,000 or so clones, of which less than 85% are seen a single time; roughly 2.5% belongs to the top ten.

The receptor was derived from a man aged 50-60 years with acute or convalescent COVID-19. Sequencing was carried out using peripheral blood. The chain links TRBV28 to TRBJ2-7, with 7 bases fitting TRBD1. CDR3 nucleotides: TGTGCCAGCAGTCCCTCCGGGACAGAAGACCCCGACTCCTACGAGCAGTACTTC. Translated, it gives CASSPSGTEDPDSYEQYF. Based on the CDR3 plus reference TRBV28 and TRBJ2-7, the full variable domain is DVKVTQSSRYLVKRTGEKVFLECVQDMDHENMFWYRQDPGLGLRLIYFSYDVKMKEKGDIPEGYSVSREKKERFSLILESASTNQTSMYLCASSPSGTEDPDSYEQYFGPGTRLTVT.